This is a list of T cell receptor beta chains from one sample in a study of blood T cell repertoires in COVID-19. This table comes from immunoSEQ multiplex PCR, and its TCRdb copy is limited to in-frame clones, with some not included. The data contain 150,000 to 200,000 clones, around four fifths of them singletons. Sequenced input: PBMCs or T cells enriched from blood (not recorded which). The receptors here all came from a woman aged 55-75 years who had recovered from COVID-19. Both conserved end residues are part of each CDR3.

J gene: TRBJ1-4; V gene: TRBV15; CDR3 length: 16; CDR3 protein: CATSGRQGGDGEKLFF
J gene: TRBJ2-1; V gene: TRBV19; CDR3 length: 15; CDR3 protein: CASSIGHYEGNEQFF
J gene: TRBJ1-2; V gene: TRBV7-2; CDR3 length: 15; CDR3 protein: CASSPVSGESYGYTF
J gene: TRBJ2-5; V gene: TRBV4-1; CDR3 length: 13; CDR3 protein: CASSQVSGETQYF
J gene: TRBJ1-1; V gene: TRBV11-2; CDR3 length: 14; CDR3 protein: CASSLDGGDTEAFF
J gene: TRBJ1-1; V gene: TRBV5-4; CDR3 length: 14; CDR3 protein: CASSSSRQPTEAFF
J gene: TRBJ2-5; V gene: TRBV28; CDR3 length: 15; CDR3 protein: CASSLMAGVVETQYF
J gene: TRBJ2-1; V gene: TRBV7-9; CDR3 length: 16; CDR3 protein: CASSLERSSSYNEQFF
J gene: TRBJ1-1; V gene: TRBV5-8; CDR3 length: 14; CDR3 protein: CASSPGQANTEAFF
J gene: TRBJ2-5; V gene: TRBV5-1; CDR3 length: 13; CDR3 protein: CASREGQGETQYF
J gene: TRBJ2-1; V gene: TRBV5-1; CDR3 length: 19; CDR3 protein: CASSLGLIAGGPAYNEQFF
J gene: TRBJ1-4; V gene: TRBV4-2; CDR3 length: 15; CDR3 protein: CASSQSGTTNEKLFF
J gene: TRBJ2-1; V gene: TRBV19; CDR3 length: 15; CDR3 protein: CASSSGRASYNEQFF
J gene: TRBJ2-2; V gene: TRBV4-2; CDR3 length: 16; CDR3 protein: CASSQLASTNTGELFF
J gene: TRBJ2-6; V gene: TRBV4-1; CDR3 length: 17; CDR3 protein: CASSQAGYLPGANVLTF
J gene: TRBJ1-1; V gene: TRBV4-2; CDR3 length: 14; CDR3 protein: CASSSQTENTEAFF
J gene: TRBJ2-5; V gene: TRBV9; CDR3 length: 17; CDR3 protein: CASNQGASSGGGLPQYF
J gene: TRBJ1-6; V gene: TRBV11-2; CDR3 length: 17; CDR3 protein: CASSLDRWTWGNSPLHF
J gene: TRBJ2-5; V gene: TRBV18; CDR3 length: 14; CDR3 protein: CASSPAGGRETQYF
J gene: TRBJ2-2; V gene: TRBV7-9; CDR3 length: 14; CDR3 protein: CASSSNMNTGELFF
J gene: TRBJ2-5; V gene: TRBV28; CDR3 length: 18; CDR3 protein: CASSFLGLADEGQETQYF
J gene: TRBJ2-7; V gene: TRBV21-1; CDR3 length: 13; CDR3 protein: CASGGTSHREQYF
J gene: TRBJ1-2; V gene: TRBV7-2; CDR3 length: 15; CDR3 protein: CASSLGGTGTYGYTF
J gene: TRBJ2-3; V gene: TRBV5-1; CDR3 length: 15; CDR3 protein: CASSLGTGAADTQYF
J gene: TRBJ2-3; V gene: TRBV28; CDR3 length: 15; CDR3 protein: CASSWGGTSTDTQYF
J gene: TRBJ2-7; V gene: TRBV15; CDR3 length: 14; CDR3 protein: CATKIDRGNYEQYF
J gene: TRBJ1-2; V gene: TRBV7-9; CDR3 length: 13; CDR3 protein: CASSLGGQYGYTF
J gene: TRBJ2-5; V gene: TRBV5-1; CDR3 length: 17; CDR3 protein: CASSLQGQGASQETQYF
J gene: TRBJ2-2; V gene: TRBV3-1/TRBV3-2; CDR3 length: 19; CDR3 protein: CASSLLGGLAGSRAGELFF
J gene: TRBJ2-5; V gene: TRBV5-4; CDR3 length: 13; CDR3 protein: CASSRTESGTQYF
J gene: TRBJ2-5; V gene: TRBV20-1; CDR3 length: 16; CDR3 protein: CSASRDGTTIQETQYF
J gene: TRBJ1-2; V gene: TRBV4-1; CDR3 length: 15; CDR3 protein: CASSAGQGQPHGYTF
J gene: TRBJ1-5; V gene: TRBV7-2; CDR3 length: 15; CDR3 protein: CASSLGWASNQPQHF
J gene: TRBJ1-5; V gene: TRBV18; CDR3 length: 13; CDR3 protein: CASSPQGNQPQHF